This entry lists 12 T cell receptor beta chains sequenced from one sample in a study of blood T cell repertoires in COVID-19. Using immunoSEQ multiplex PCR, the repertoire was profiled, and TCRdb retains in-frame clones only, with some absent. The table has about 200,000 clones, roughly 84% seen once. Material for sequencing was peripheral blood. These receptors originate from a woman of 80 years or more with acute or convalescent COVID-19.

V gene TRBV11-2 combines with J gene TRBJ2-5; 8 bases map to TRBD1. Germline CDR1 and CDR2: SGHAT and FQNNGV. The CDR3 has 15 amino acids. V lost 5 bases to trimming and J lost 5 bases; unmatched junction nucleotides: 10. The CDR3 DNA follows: TGTGCCAGCAGCCAAACAGGGGGAGATGGGGAGACCCAGTACTTC. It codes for CASSQTGGDGETQYF.

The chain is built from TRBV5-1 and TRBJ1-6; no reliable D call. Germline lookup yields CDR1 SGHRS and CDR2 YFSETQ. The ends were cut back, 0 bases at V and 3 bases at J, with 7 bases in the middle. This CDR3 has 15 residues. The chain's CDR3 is CASSLDLLYNSPLHF. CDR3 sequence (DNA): TGCGCCAGCAGCTTGGACTTACTCTATAATTCACCCCTCCACTTT.

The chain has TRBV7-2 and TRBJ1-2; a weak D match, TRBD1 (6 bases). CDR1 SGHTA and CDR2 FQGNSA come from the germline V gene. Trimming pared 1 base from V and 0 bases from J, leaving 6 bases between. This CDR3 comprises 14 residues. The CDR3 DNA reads TGTGCCAGCAGCTTAGGGACAGCTAACTATGGCTACACCTTC. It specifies CASSLGTANYGYTF.

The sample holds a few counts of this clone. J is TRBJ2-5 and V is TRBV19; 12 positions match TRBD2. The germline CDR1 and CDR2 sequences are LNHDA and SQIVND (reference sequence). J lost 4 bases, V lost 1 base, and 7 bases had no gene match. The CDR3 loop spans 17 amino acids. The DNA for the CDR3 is TGTGCCAGTAGTATAGGTCTAGGACTAGCGGGAACAGAGACCCAGTACTTC. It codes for CASSIGLGLAGTETQYF. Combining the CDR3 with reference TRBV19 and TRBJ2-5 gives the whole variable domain DGGITQSPKYLFRKEGQNVTLSCEQNLNHDAMYWYRQDPGQGLRLIYYSQIVNDFQKGDIAEGYSVSREKKESFPLTVTSAQKNPTAFYLCASSIGLGLAGTETQYFGPGTRLLVL.

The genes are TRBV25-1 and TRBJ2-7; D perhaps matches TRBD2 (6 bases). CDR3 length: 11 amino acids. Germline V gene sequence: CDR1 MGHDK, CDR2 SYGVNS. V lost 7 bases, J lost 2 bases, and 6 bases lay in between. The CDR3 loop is CASTGAYEQYF. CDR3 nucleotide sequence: TGTGCCAGCACGGGAGCCTACGAGCAGTACTTC.

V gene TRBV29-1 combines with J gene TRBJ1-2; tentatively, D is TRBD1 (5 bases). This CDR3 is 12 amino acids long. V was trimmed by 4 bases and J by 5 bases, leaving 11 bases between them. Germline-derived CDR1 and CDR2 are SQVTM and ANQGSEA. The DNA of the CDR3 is TGCAGCGTTGCCCCAGGGATATATGGCTACACCTTC. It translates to CSVAPGIYGYTF.

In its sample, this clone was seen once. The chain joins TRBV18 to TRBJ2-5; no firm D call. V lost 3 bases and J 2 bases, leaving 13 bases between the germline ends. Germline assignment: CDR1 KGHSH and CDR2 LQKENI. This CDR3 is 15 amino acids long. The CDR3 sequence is CASSPNLGQQETQYF. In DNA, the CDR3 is TGTGCCAGCTCACCTAATCTTGGGCAGCAAGAGACCCAGTACTTC.

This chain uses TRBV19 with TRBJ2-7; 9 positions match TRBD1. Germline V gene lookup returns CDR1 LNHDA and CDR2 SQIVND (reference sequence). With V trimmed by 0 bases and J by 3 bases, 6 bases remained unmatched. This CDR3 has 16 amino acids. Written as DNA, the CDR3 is TGTGCCAGTAGTATAGATGGGGGACAGGGCGGCTACGAGCAGTACTTC. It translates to CASSIDGGQGGYEQYF.

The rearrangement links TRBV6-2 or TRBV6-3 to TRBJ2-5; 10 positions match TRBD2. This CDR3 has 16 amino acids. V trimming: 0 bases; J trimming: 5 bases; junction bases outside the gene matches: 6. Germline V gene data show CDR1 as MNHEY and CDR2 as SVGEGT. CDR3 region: CASSYSAGGPRETQYF. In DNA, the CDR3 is TGTGCCAGCAGTTACTCAGCGGGAGGGCCTAGGGAGACCCAGTACTTC.

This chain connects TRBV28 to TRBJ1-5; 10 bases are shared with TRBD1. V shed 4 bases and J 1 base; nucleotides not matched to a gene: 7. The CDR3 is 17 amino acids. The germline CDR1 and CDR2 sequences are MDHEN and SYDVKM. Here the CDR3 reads CASSSATGGQSNQPQHF. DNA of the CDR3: TGTGCCAGCAGTTCCGCGACAGGGGGCCAGAGCAATCAGCCCCAGCATTTT.

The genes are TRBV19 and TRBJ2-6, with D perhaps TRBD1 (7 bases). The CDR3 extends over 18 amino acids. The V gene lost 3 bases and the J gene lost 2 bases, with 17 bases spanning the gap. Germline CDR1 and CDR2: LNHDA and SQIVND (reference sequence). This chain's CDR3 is CASSIHQGGLAGANVLTF. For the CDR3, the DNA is TGTGCCAGTAGTATTCATCAGGGGGGCTTGGCTGGGGCCAACGTCCTGACTTTC. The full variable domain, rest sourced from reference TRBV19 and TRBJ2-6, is DGGITQSPKYLFRKEGQNVTLSCEQNLNHDAMYWYRQDPGQGLRLIYYSQIVNDFQKGDIAEGYSVSREKKESFPLTVTSAQKNPTAFYLCASSIHQGGLAGANVLTFGAGSRLTVL.

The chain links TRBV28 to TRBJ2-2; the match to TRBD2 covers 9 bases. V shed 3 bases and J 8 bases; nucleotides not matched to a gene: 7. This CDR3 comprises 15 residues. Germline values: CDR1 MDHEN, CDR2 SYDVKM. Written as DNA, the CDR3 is TGTGCCAGCAGTTTTGCGGGAGGGCAACGGGGGGAGCTGTTTTTT. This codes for CASSFAGGQRGELFF.